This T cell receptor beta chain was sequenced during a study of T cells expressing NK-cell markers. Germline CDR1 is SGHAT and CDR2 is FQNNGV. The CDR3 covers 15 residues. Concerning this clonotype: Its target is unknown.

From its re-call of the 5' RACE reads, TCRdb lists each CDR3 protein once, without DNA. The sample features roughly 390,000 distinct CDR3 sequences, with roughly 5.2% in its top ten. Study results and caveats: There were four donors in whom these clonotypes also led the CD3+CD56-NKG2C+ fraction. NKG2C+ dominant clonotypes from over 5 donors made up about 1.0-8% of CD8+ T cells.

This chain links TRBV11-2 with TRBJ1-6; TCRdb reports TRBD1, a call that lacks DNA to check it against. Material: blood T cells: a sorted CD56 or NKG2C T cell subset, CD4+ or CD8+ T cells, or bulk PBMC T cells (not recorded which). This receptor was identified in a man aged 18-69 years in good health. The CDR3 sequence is CASSTLAPWGSPLHF.